A single sample gave rise to the 13 T cell receptor beta chains below, sequenced in a study of T cells in Graves' hyperthyroidism and ophthalmopathy (dated by TCRdb to about 2019). The library came from multiplex PCR. TCRdb names Illumina HiSeq 2000 as the instrument used. TCR beta CDR3 regions were amplified from RNA transcripts. For the first round of RT-PCR on the TCR CDR3, the HTBI primer set was used together with the Qiagen OneStep RT-PCR kit. Using fastp at Q25 and MiXCR, TCRdb reprocessed the public reads and kept productive beta chains. CDR3 protein duplicates are merged, each entry listing the most common genes and DNA. The sample table holds 300,000 to 400,000 distinct CDR3 sequences, of which around a sixth were seen once. The top ten clones comprise under 55% of the sample. The sample consisted of blood. Receptor source: a woman aged 45-59 years with Graves' hyperthyroidism.

This clonotype was picked up a small number of times. The chain links TRBV9 to TRBJ2-3, with a tentative D call TRBD2 (6 bases). The germline V gene encodes CDR1 SGDLS and CDR2 YYNGEE. The germline V and J ends were trimmed by 0 bases and 5 bases, with 13 bases remaining between them. The CDR3 sequence is 15 residues long. CDR3 DNA: TGTGCCAGCAGCGTAGTGGAGGGAGGAGTAGATACGCAGTATTTT. Encoded protein: CASSVVEGGVDTQYF.

This clonotype was found a few times. The chain uses TRBV19 and TRBJ1-5; no clear D gene. Trimming shortened V by 9 bases and J by 2 bases, and 23 bases separated the two germline ends. The CDR3 is 17 residues long. The germline V gene encodes CDR1 LNHDA and CDR2 SQIVND (reference sequence). In DNA form, the CDR3 reads TGTGCCAGCATAGTATCTGGGGTGTGGGCAGGCAATCAGCCCCAGCATTTT. This translates into CASIVSGVWAGNQPQHF.

The J gene is TRBJ1-1, the V gene TRBV6-1, with TRBD1 matching over 9 bases. This CDR3 region has 15 residues. Germline CDR1 and CDR2: MNHNS and SASEGT. The trim removed 7 bases at V and 0 bases at J, leaving 6 bases unmatched. The DNA for the CDR3 is TGTGCCAGCAACGACAGGGGGGGCATGAACACTGAAGCTTTCTTT. Translation: CASNDRGGMNTEAFF.

This clonotype was detected a few times. CDR3 region: CASSFGRSSYEQYV. DNA for the CDR3: TGTGCCAGCAGCTTTGGCCGCAGCTCCTACGAGCAGTACGTC. This chain joins TRBV13 and TRBJ2-7; no firm D call. CDR1 is PRHDT, CDR2 FYEKMQ, per germline (reference sequence). Trimming stripped 3 bases from V and 0 bases from J, with 9 bases between. There are 14 residues in the CDR3.

This clonotype was picked up a small number of times. The CDR3 loop reads CSADNSGGAYNEQFF. In nucleotides, the CDR3 is TGCAGTGCTGATAACAGCGGGGGGGCCTACAATGAGCAGTTCTTC. The chain joins TRBV20-1 to TRBJ2-1, with 10 nucleotides matching TRBD2. Germline CDR1 reads DFQATT; CDR2 reads SNEGSKA (reference sequence). CDR3 length: 15 amino acids. V was clipped by 5 bases and J by 2 bases; unmatched bases: 6.

V is TRBV14 and J is TRBJ1-6; D is possibly TRBD1 (5 bases). Trimming took off 4 bases at V and 10 bases at J, with 17 bases between the two ends. The germline V gene encodes CDR1 SGHDN and CDR2 FVKESK. The CDR3 length is 15 residues. The CDR3 sequence is CASSRGTAGQSPLHF. CDR3 nucleotide sequence: TGTGCCAGCAGCCGCGGGACCGCTGGCCAATCACCCCTCCACTTT.

Notes on this clonotype: Mismatch with germline at one junction end may stem from a read error. This chain uses TRBV10-3 with TRBJ2-2; D possibly matches TRBD1 or TRBD2 (6 bases each). CDR3 length: 16 residues. CDR1 is ENHRY, CDR2 SYGVKD, per germline. The CDR3 bases are TGTACCATCAGTGTTGGGGGGCCGCTGGTCACCGGGGAGCTGTTTTTT. Its protein product is CTISVGGPLVTGELFF.

This clonotype was found a few times. The gene calls are TRBV6-1 and TRBJ1-6; weak D call: TRBD1 (5 bases). The V gene's germline CDR1 is MNHNS and CDR2 SASEGT. The CDR3 consists of 13 residues. Trimming removed 2 bases at V and 8 bases at J, with 7 bases between. The CDR3 spells CASSERGDSPLHF. The CDR3 nucleotides are TGTGCCAGCAGTGAACGGGGGGATTCACCCCTCCACTTT.

This clonotype was picked up a small number of times. The chain couples TRBV20-1 to TRBJ1-1, with TRBD1 as a possible D gene (6 bases). V dropped 0 bases and J dropped 2 bases, with 13 bases sitting between them. Germline V lookup: CDR1 DFQATT, CDR2 SNEGSKA (reference sequence). The CDR3 extends over 15 amino acids. The CDR3 spells CSARDTGILNTEAFF. The CDR3, as DNA: TGCAGTGCTAGAGATACAGGGATACTAAACACTGAAGCTTTCTTT.

The chain combines TRBV20-1 with TRBJ1-1; weak D call: TRBD1 (5 bases). This CDR3 is 16 amino acids long. The germline V and J ends were trimmed by 0 bases and 3 bases, with 17 bases remaining between them. The germline CDR1 and CDR2 sequences are DFQATT and SNEGSKA (reference sequence). The CDR3 DNA follows: TGCAGTGCTAGAGATGGAAAGGGGAGGTTATACACTGAAGCTTTCTTT. It specifies CSARDGKGRLYTEAFF.

This clonotype was observed a few times. The chain carries TRBV20-1 and TRBJ2-2; 8 nucleotides line up with TRBD2. Trimming cost V 5 bases and J 0 bases; bases outside gene matches: 2. The germline V gene has CDR1 DFQATT and CDR2 SNEGSKA (reference sequence). This CDR3 is 14 amino acids long. CDR3 in amino acids: CSAAGLANTGELFF. The CDR3 DNA follows: TGCAGTGCTGCGGGACTAGCGAACACCGGGGAGCTGTTTTTT.

The chain employs TRBV5-6 and TRBJ1-6; D gene unclear. The CDR3 length is 14 residues. V shed 2 bases and J shed 7 bases, with 10 bases lying between them. Germline assignment: CDR1 SGHDT and CDR2 YYEEEE. This CDR3 reads CASSFYVSNSPLHF. In DNA, the CDR3 is TGTGCCAGCAGCTTTTACGTATCAAATTCACCCCTCCACTTT.

The chain employs TRBV5-1 and TRBJ2-3, with TRBD2 identical over 11 bases. The germline V gene has CDR1 SGHRS and CDR2 YFSETQ. The CDR3 is 13 amino acids. J was trimmed by 6 bases and V by 5 bases; bases with no gene match: 2. The CDR3 here is CASRTSGSDTQYF. CDR3 nucleotide sequence: TGCGCCAGCAGAACTAGCGGGAGTGATACGCAGTATTTT.